This paragraph reports one TCR beta chain. Antigen specificity is unknown. Here immunoSEQ multiplex PCR was the method, and the copy in TCRdb shows in-frame clones only, minus some. Among more than 95,000 clones listed, 85% to 90% were seen once. These data originate in a study of cytomegalovirus exposure and HLA in healthy donors. About the study: A subsequent analysis stated that the roughly 130 validation repertoires were run on the same platform as the roughly 670 first-cohort repertoires. Overall study results and limits: There were some 150 TCR beta chains listed as cytomegalovirus-associated. Clusters of TCRs from the first cohort tended to co-occur in the 90 to 150 validation repertoires (as a later analysis found).

CDR1 is SNHLY and CDR2 is FYNNEI in the germline V gene. V shed 3 bases and J 5 bases; nucleotides not matched to a gene: 12. This CDR3 has 18 residues. The rearrangement joins TRBV2 to TRBJ2-7, with 14 nucleotides matching TRBD2. Sequencing input: PBMCs. The TCR was taken from a woman under 30 in good health and CMV-seronegative. CDR3 nucleotide sequence: TGTGCCAGCAGTGAGGGGCTAGGGGGACTAGCGGGAGCTAACGAGCAGTACTTC. Its protein is CASSEGLGGLAGANEQYF.